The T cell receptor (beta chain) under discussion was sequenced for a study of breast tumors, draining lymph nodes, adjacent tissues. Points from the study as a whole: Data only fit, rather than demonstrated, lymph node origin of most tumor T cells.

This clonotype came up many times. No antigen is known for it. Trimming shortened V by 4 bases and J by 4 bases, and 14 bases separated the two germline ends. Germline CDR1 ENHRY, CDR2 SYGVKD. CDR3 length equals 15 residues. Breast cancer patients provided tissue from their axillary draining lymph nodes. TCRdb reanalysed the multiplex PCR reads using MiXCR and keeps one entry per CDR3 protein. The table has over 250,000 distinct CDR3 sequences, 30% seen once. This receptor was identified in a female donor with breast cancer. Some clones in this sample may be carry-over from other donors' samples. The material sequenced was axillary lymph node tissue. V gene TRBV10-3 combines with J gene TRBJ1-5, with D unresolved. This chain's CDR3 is CAISVNGQENQPQHF. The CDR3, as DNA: TGTGCCATCAGTGTTAATGGGCAGGAGAATCAGCCCCAGCATTTT.